The present TCR beta chain was sequenced within a study of glioma-infiltrating T cells after dendritic cell vaccination. Trimming cost V 2 bases and J 3 bases; bases outside gene matches: 3. This CDR3 is 17 amino acids long. Germline-derived CDR1 and CDR2 are SGHTA and FQGNSA. The table came from immunoSEQ multiplex PCR; TCRdb's copy has only in-frame clones and leaves some out. The table has roughly 70,000 clones, approximately 80% seen once. The material sequenced was blood, taken before dendritic cell vaccination. This receptor was obtained from a human donor with glioblastoma. The chain uses TRBV7-2 and TRBJ2-6, with 11 bases aligning to TRBD2. CDR3: CASSLPTSGGGANVLTF. DNA of the CDR3: TGTGCCAGCAGCTTACCTACTAGCGGGGGTGGGGCCAACGTCCTGACTTTC.